This T cell receptor beta chain was sequenced during a study of cytomegalovirus exposure and HLA in healthy donors. This CDR3 has 15 residues. V was cut by 5 bases and J by 6 bases, with 20 bases left in between. Germline CDR1 SGHVS, CDR2 FQNEAQ. Use of 60 Vbeta and 13 Jbeta primers characterized the PCR. The method was immunoSEQ multiplex PCR; TCRdb's version includes in-frame clones alone and lacks a portion of them. The table shows some 150,000 clones, with more than 75% occurring only once. The clonotype originates from a male donor in good health and CMV-seronegative. Sequencing was carried out using PBMCs. V is TRBV7-8 and J is TRBJ2-7, with D tentatively TRBD2 (6 bases). CDR3 coding DNA: TGTGCCAGCAGCCCATTGGGACTCACAGAGGGCGAGCAGTACTTC. Translation gives CASSPLGLTEGEQYF.